Given below is one T cell receptor beta chain in context. A multiplex PCR was run with 60 Vbeta primers and 13 Jbeta primers. Clones were read by immunoSEQ multiplex PCR, and TCRdb kept only the in-frame ones, dropping some. In total, the table holds 95,000 to 150,000 clones. These data are taken from a study of cytomegalovirus exposure and HLA in healthy donors. The CDR3 loop spans 13 amino acids. The germline V gene encodes CDR1 MNHEY and CDR2 SMNVEV (reference sequence). The V gene lost 10 bases and the J gene lost 0 bases, with 13 bases spanning the gap. The chain carries TRBV27 and TRBJ2-7; the D gene is possibly TRBD1 (6 bases). Sequenced material: PBMCs. The sequence came from a man aged 35 to 55 in good health and CMV-seronegative. CDR3 nucleotide sequence: TGTGCCAACAAGAGGGGGAGCTCCTACGAGCAGTACTTC. Protein product: CANKRGSSYEQYF.